This T cell receptor (beta chain) was sequenced during a study of cytomegalovirus exposure and HLA in healthy donors. About this clone: What it recognizes is unknown.

Study-wide results and limits: Some public TCRs appeared in many individuals, while most sequences were rare. In a later analysis, HLA-associated beta chains showed higher expansion and lower generation probabilities than comparable chains. Cytomegalovirus status was reportedly diagnosed by the classifier with high specificity and sensitivity. V- and J-gene trimming of TCR beta was linked (in a later analysis) to a missense DCLRE1C variant.

The PCR contained 60 Vbeta and 13 Jbeta primers. Data came from immunoSEQ multiplex PCR; TCRdb stores just in-frame clones and leaves some out. This sample contains some 83,000 clones. The source material was PBMCs. The source is a woman in her twenties or thirties in good health and CMV-seronegative.

Here the CDR3 DNA reads TGCAGCGTTGAGGAGGACAGCCTTTTTTATGGCTACACCTTC. Translation: CSVEEDSLFYGYTF. The J gene is TRBJ1-2, the V gene TRBV29-1; maybe TRBD1 (6 bases). Germline loops: CDR1 SQVTM, CDR2 ANQGSEA. Trimming stripped 3 bases from V and 5 bases from J, with 16 bases between. CDR3 size: 14 residues.